This is a list of T cell receptor beta chains from one sample in a study of CD8 T cells in Susac syndrome. TCRdb used MiXCR to reprocess the immunoSEQ multiplex PCR reads, holding one entry per CDR3 protein. The table lists approximately 170,000 distinct CDR3 sequences, about 92% of them singletons. The specimen sequenced was CD4+ T cells from PBMCs. The source of these receptors is a human donor in good health. The CDR3 runs from the conserved cysteine through the conserved F or W. D genes are given only for firm matches. The size field is filled for only some rows; it gives once, few, many or a size class.

J gene,V gene,clone size,D gene,CDR3 DNA,CDR3 protein
TRBJ1-1,TRBV7-2,few,TRBD1,TGTGCCAGCAGCGTCACAGGGGGCCAGGCTTTCTTT,CASSVTGGQAFF
TRBJ1-6,TRBV29-1,.,TRBD1,TGCAGCCCCGGGACAGGCGGATCTAATTCACCCCTCCACTTT,CSPGTGGSNSPLHF
TRBJ1-4,TRBV27,.,TRBD1,TGTGCCAGCAAAATCTTTGTCGGAGACAGGGTAAATGAAAAACTGTTTTTT,CASKIFVGDRVNEKLFF
TRBJ2-6,TRBV5-1,.,.,TGCGCCAGCAGCTTGAGTGATTCTGGGGCCAACGTCCTGACTTTC,CASSLSDSGANVLTF
TRBJ1-2,TRBV3-1,.,.,TGTGCCAGCAGCCAAGATTACCAGGGGCGAGGCTACACCTTC,CASSQDYQGRGYTF
TRBJ1-2,TRBV20-1,.,.,TGCAGTGCTACGGACGGTGTAGGGGGCTACACCTTC,CSATDGVGGYTF
TRBJ2-2,TRBV4-3,.,.,TGCGCCAGCAGCCAAGAATTTGGGCTTCCGAAAGGACCCACCGGGGAGCTGTTTTTT,CASSQEFGLPKGPTGELFF
TRBJ1-2,TRBV5-6,.,TRBD1,TGTGCCAGCAGCTTGGGGGACAGGAACTATGGCTACACCTTC,CASSLGDRNYGYTF
TRBJ1-1,TRBV6-6,.,.,TGTGCCAGCATTTACTCGGGGGGGAACACTGAAGCTTTCTTT,CASIYSGGNTEAFF
TRBJ2-7,TRBV4-3,once,TRBD1,TGCGCCAGCAGCCAGCTCAGGACAGGCTTCTACGAGCAGTACTTC,CASSQLRTGFYEQYF
TRBJ2-3,TRBV29-1,.,.,TGCAGCGCCAAAGGGGTTACCACGAGCACAGATACGCAGTATTTT,CSAKGVTTSTDTQYF
TRBJ2-1,TRBV20-1,.,.,TGCAGTGCTAGAACGGGGCTTTCCTACAATGAGCAGTTCTTC,CSARTGLSYNEQFF
TRBJ2-2,TRBV6-1,.,.,TGTGCCAGCGTTGGGCTGAACACCGGGGAGCTGTTTTTT,CASVGLNTGELFF
TRBJ2-7,TRBV5-1,once,.,TGCGCCAGCAGCCTGGACGGCAGCTCCTACGAGCAGTACTTC,CASSLDGSSYEQYF
TRBJ2-2,TRBV12-3/TRBV12-4,.,.,TGTGCCAGCACCCCCTCCCAGGGCGACACCGGGGAGCTGTTTTTT,CASTPSQGDTGELFF
TRBJ1-2,TRBV7-6,.,TRBD1,TGTGCCAGCAGCCCCTTGACAGGGAACTATGGCTACACCTTC,CASSPLTGNYGYTF
TRBJ2-7,TRBV7-2,once,.,TGTGCCAGCAGCGATACCGGGGTGCTCGGCTACGAGCAGTACTTC,CASSDTGVLGYEQYF
TRBJ2-3,TRBV5-1,.,.,TGCGCCAGTTCGGACACAGATACGCAGTATTTT,CASSDTDTQYF
TRBJ2-3,TRBV9,.,.,TGTGCCAGCAGCGTACTCATAGACCGCACAGATACGCAGTATTTT,CASSVLIDRTDTQYF
TRBJ2-3,TRBV11-2,.,.,TGTGCCAGCAGCCTTGGGACCCCGAGGGATACGCAGTATTTT,CASSLGTPRDTQYF
TRBJ2-3,TRBV2,.,TRBD2,TGTGCCAGCAGGCAGACTAGCGGGGGCCGCACAGATACGCAGTATTTT,CASRQTSGGRTDTQYF
TRBJ1-1,TRBV25-1,few,.,TGTGCCAGCAGTGAAATCGGCGCTGAAGCTTTCTTT,CASSEIGAEAFF
TRBJ2-6,TRBV19,once,TRBD1,TGTGCCAGTGACAGGGCTGGGGCCAACGTCCTGACTTTC,CASDRAGANVLTF
TRBJ1-6,TRBV20-1,.,TRBD1,TGCAGTGCTACGGACAGGGGTTCCTATAATTCACCCCTCCACTTT,CSATDRGSYNSPLHF